One sample yielded the 8 T cell receptor beta chains listed below, sequenced in a study of T cell responses to AZD1222 COVID-19 vaccine. The table came from immunoSEQ multiplex PCR; TCRdb's copy has only in-frame clones and leaves some out. In the table there are about 88,000 clones, less than 95% of which are singletons. Sequenced material: peripheral blood, taken 28 days after the second AZD1222 dose. These receptors were collected from an adult who received the AZD1222 COVID-19 vaccine.

The chain joins TRBV19 to TRBJ1-1; 8 bases are a match to TRBD1. The germline CDR1 and CDR2 sequences are LNHDA and SQIVND (reference sequence). V lost 6 bases to trimming and J lost 4 bases; unmatched junction nucleotides: 4. The CDR3 is 13 residues long. The CDR3 DNA reads TGTGCCAGTAGAGACAGGGGAGGCACTGAAGCTTTCTTT. As protein: CASRDRGGTEAFF.

J is TRBJ1-5 and V is TRBV27; D is unclear. V lost 5 bases to trimming and J lost 5 bases, with 10 bases between them. Germline V lookup: CDR1 MNHEY, CDR2 SMNVEV (reference sequence). This CDR3 comprises 13 residues. CDR3 in DNA: TGTGCCAGCAGTCCCGAGAGGGATCAGCCCCAGCATTTT. It is translated as CASSPERDQPQHF.

CDR3 sequence: CASSHLRGASGANVLTF. The CDR3 DNA is TGTGCCAGCAGCCATTTGCGGGGGGCCTCTGGGGCCAACGTCCTGACTTTC. The V gene is TRBV3-1 (or the pseudogene TRBV3-2), the J gene TRBJ2-6; 8 bases are a match to TRBD2. Germline V CDR1 and CDR2: LGHDT, YNNKEL (reference sequence). The V and J ends lost 3 bases and 0 bases, in that order; junction bases with no gene match: 4. The CDR3 sequence is 17 residues long.

This chain links TRBV6-1 with TRBJ1-5; TRBD1 is a possible D gene (5 bases). V was trimmed by 1 base and J by 5 bases, leaving 21 bases between them. Germline V gene sequence: CDR1 MNHNS, CDR2 SASEGT. This CDR3 contains 18 residues. The CDR3 DNA reads TGTGCCAGCAGTGAAGTGCGGGGGGTTAGACGGGTAGATCAGCCCCAGCATTTT. Translation gives CASSEVRGVRRVDQPQHF.

This clone was counted only a few times. The chain uses TRBV6-2 or TRBV6-3 and TRBJ2-3; D ambiguous. The CDR3 length is 14 residues. CDR1 and CDR2 from the germline V gene are MNHEY and SVGEGT. The ends were cut back, 0 bases at V and 3 bases at J, with 7 bases in the middle. CDR3 protein: CASSYSQVTDTQYF. The CDR3 DNA sequence: TGTGCCAGCAGTTACTCGCAAGTGACAGATACGCAGTATTTT.

This clone came up once. The chain uses TRBV18 and TRBJ2-1, with D tentatively TRBD1 (6 bases). The CDR3 spans 14 residues. V was trimmed by 2 bases and J by 7 bases, leaving 12 bases between them. Germline loops: CDR1 KGHSH, CDR2 LQKENI. CDR3 in DNA: TGTGCCAGCTCACCATATCCACAGGGTAATGAGCAGTTCTTC. Amino acids: CASSPYPQGNEQFF.

This chain connects TRBV7-9 to TRBJ2-5; D uncertain. CDR3 length equals 13 residues. Germline V CDR1 and CDR2: SEHNR, FQNEAQ (reference sequence). The V and J ends lost 5 bases and 2 bases respectively, with 9 bases between them. The CDR3 DNA follows: TGTGCCAGCAGCGCACCCAGTCAAGAGACCCAGTACTTC. Translated, it gives CASSAPSQETQYF.

J is TRBJ1-5 and V is TRBV6-5; no clear D gene. Trimming stripped 0 bases from V and 4 bases from J, with 7 bases between. CDR1 and CDR2 from the germline V gene are MNHEY and SVGAGI. The CDR3 has 14 amino acids. As DNA, the CDR3 is TGTGCCAGCAGTTACTCGGTCCGGAATCAGCCCCAGCATTTT. It translates to CASSYSVRNQPQHF.